These 29 T cell receptor beta chains share one sample of origin, sequenced in a study of shared clonotypes between healthy human individuals. Here immunoSEQ multiplex PCR was the method, and the copy in TCRdb shows in-frame clones only, minus some. The sample includes around 350,000 clones, around 67% seen only once; the top ten take 10%. The specimen sequenced was memory CD4+ T cells sorted from blood. Described subset: CD45RA-negative fraction. All receptors derive from a man aged 25-45 years in good health.

This chain links TRBV7-9 with TRBJ2-3; D unclear. This CDR3 is built from 12 residues. In germline, CDR1 is SEHNR, CDR2 FQNEAQ (reference sequence). V was cut by 7 bases and J by 5 bases, with 10 bases left in between. The CDR3 DNA reads as TGTGCCAGCAACCAGTTTGGAGATACGCAGTATTTT. This gives the protein CASNQFGDTQYF.

This clone was counted only a few times. As DNA, the CDR3 is TGCGCCAGCAGCGTACCAGGGGAGCGGCCTGGCTACACCTTC. This codes for CASSVPGERPGYTF. V and J are TRBV5-1 and TRBJ1-2; TRBD1 is a possible D gene (6 bases). V gave up 4 bases and J gave up 7 bases, with 17 bases separating them. CDR1 is SGHRS, CDR2 YFSETQ, per germline. The length of the CDR3 is 14 residues.

V and J are TRBV18 and TRBJ2-6; D gene uncertain. Germline assignment: CDR1 KGHSH and CDR2 LQKENI. The CDR3 is made up of 19 amino acids. V was clipped by 1 base and J by 0 bases, with 16 bases between them. This chain's CDR3 is CASSPLSSPANSGANVLTF. CDR3 bases: TGTGCCAGCTCACCACTAAGCTCCCCCGCCAACTCTGGGGCCAACGTCCTGACTTTC.

For the CDR3, the DNA is TGTGCCAGCAGTTTTCGTCCGGATGCGGGGGAGACCCAGTACTTC. This encodes CASSFRPDAGETQYF. V gene TRBV28 combines with J gene TRBJ2-5; D is possibly TRBD2 (6 bases). Germline CDR1 is MDHEN and CDR2 is SYDVKM. This CDR3 comprises 15 residues. Trimming cost V 3 bases and J 5 bases, with 16 bases left between them. Filled out from reference TRBV28 and TRBJ2-5, the complete variable domain reads DVKVTQSSRYLVKRTGEKVFLECVQDMDHENMFWYRQDPGLGLRLIYFSYDVKMKEKGDIPEGYSVSREKKERFSLILESASTNQTSMYLCASSFRPDAGETQYFGPGTRLLVL.

CDR3 sequence (DNA): TGTGCCAGCAGCGTAGAAGGGGACAGTGATAGCTCTGGGGCCAACGTCCTGACTTTC. Protein sequence: CASSVEGDSDSSGANVLTF. The rearrangement links TRBV9 to TRBJ2-6, with 7 bases identical to TRBD1. After removal of 0 bases from V and 0 bases from J, the junction contained 9 bases not matched to a gene. Germline V CDR1 and CDR2: SGDLS, YYNGEE. CDR3 length equals 19 residues.

The V and J genes are TRBV14 and TRBJ1-3; possibly TRBD1 for D (6 bases). CDR1 is SGHDN, CDR2 FVKESK, per germline. Trimming stripped 4 bases from V and 5 bases from J, with 24 bases between. The CDR3 totals 18 residues. CDR3 nucleotides: TGTGCCAGCAGCCTCGCATCCGGGACATTGGGACGTAGAAACACCATATATTTT. It codes for CASSLASGTLGRRNTIYF. The whole variable domain, remainder taken from reference TRBV14 and TRBJ1-3, is EAGVTQFPSHSVIEKGQTVTLRCDPISGHDNLYWYRRVMGKEIKFLLHFVKESKQDESGMPNNRFLAERTGGTYSTLKVQPAELEDSGVYFCASSLASGTLGRRNTIYFGEGSWLTVV.

This rearrangement joins TRBV13 to TRBJ2-5; TRBD2 matches 7 bases. Per germline, CDR1 PRHDT and CDR2 FYEKMQ (reference sequence). The junction had 5 bases not matched to a gene; V was cut back by 4 bases and J by 3 bases. The CDR3 consists of 14 residues. The CDR3 DNA reads TGTGCCAGCAGCTCGCCTAGCGGCAAAGAGACCCAGTACTTC. It codes for CASSSPSGKETQYF.

The chain has TRBV5-6 and TRBJ2-2; no clear D. The germline gives CDR1 SGHDT, CDR2 YYEEEE. This CDR3 has 15 amino acids. V gave up 1 base and J gave up 2 bases, with 9 bases separating them. CDR3: CASSLLGRNTGELFF. CDR3 coding DNA: TGTGCCAGCAGCTTGTTAGGTAGAAACACCGGGGAGCTGTTTTTT.

This clone has ten or more counts. CDR3 protein: CASSEGDEKLFF. DNA of the CDR3: TGTGCCAGCTCTGAGGGGGATGAAAAACTGTTTTTT. The chain links TRBV18 to TRBJ1-4, with TRBD1 as a possible D gene (6 bases). Germline CDR1 KGHSH, CDR2 LQKENI. The CDR3 consists of 12 residues. V was shortened by 6 bases and J by 6 bases, with 8 bases between the two germline ends.

This sequence joins TRBV4-1 and TRBJ2-5, with TRBD2 matching 14 bases. The V gene end was trimmed by 7 bases and the J gene end by 2 bases; junction bases not matched to a gene: 3. This CDR3 contains 15 residues. CDR1 and CDR2 (germline): MGHRA, YSYEKL. CDR3 region: CASTRLAGGQETQYF. In DNA form, the CDR3 reads TGCGCCAGCACCCGACTAGCGGGAGGGCAAGAGACCCAGTACTTC.

This clone occurred once. V gene TRBV19 combines with J gene TRBJ1-2, with D uncertain. CDR3 length equals 14 residues. Trimming took 3 bases from V and 2 from J, leaving 10 bases between them. CDR1 and CDR2 (germline): LNHDA, SQIVND (reference sequence). In DNA, the CDR3 is TGTGCCAGTAGTATCCGGAGAGACAACTATGGCTACACCTTC. Protein product: CASSIRRDNYGYTF.

The chain joins TRBV7-2 to TRBJ2-3; D ambiguous. The ends were cut back, 5 bases at V and 4 bases at J, with 10 bases in the middle. Germline V CDR1 and CDR2: SGHTA, FQGNSA. The CDR3 length is 13 residues. The CDR3 bases are TGTGCCAGCAGCCCCAGGCCCTCAGATACGCAGTATTTT. This encodes CASSPRPSDTQYF.

In its sample, this clone was seen once. This rearrangement joins TRBV6-5 to TRBJ1-1; TRBD1 aligns across 7 bases. The CDR3 covers 14 residues. Per the germline V gene, CDR1 is MNHEY and CDR2 is SVGAGI. V lost 4 bases to trimming and J lost 4 bases; unmatched junction nucleotides: 6. The CDR3 sequence is CASSSNRGGTEAFF. CDR3 DNA: TGTGCCAGCAGTTCTAACAGGGGTGGCACTGAAGCTTTCTTT.

The J gene is TRBJ2-2, the V gene TRBV30; D may correspond to TRBD1 or TRBD2 (5 bases each). The germline CDR1 and CDR2 sequences are GTSNPN and SVGIG (reference sequence). V was pared by 0 bases and J by 6 bases, with 32 bases between. The CDR3 contains 21 residues. CDR3 DNA: TGTGCCTGGAGTGTTTGGGGAGTCGGGCAGGGCGGCCTCGTTAAGGCCGGGGAGCTGTTTTTT. This encodes CAWSVWGVGQGGLVKAGELFF. Looking up the rest from reference TRBV30 and TRBJ2-2 gives the full variable domain: SQTIHQWPATLVQPVGSPLSLECTVEGTSNPNLYWYRQAAGRGLQLLFYSVGIGQISSEVPQNLSASRPQDRQFILSSKKLLLSDSGFYLCAWSVWGVGQGGLVKAGELFFGEGSRLTVL.

This sequence joins TRBV30 and TRBJ2-1; 15 bases line up with TRBD2. V trimming: 2 bases; J trimming: 8 bases; junction bases outside the gene matches: 13. Germline CDR1 and CDR2: GTSNPN and SVGIG (reference sequence). This CDR3 is built from 18 residues. In DNA form, the CDR3 reads TGTGCCTGGAGTTCACCCCCCAATGGACTAGCGGGAGGGTATGAGCAGTTCTTC. Its protein product is CAWSSPPNGLAGGYEQFF. The full variable domain, completed using reference TRBV30 and TRBJ2-1, is SQTIHQWPATLVQPVGSPLSLECTVEGTSNPNLYWYRQAAGRGLQLLFYSVGIGQISSEVPQNLSASRPQDRQFILSSKKLLLSDSGFYLCAWSSPPNGLAGGYEQFFGPGTRLTVL.

J is TRBJ2-7 and V is TRBV5-1; D may be TRBD2 (5 bases). This CDR3 has 15 residues. V was pared by 5 bases and J by 2 bases, with 17 bases between. CDR1 is SGHRS, CDR2 YFSETQ, per germline. CDR3 nucleotides: TGCGCCAGCAGATTCGCTCAGGAGGCTACCTACGAGCAGTACTTC. Protein product: CASRFAQEATYEQYF.

This clone showed up just once. Compared with germline, one end of the junction differs, possibly owing to a read error. This chain links TRBV18 with TRBJ1-1, with TRBD1 identical over 7 bases. Germline lookup yields CDR1 KGHSH and CDR2 LQKENI. There are 13 residues in the CDR3. The CDR3 protein is CASLGQMNAEAFF. CDR3 DNA sequence: TGTGCCAGCCTGGGACAGATGAACGCTGAAGCTTTCTTT.

This clone was detected only once. The V gene is TRBV30, the J gene TRBJ1-1; the D gene is possibly TRBD1 (5 bases). Germline values: CDR1 GTSNPN, CDR2 SVGIG (reference sequence). Trimming pared 4 bases from V and 0 bases from J, leaving 9 bases between. This CDR3 has 13 residues. The CDR3 protein is CAWTGSMNTEAFF. For the CDR3, the DNA is TGTGCCTGGACAGGGTCTATGAACACTGAAGCTTTCTTT.

The genes are TRBV27 and TRBJ2-3; no reliable D call. CDR3 size: 12 residues. Germline assignment: CDR1 MNHEY and CDR2 SMNVEV (reference sequence). V was shortened by 6 bases and J by 2 bases, with 6 bases between the two germline ends. The CDR3 loop reads CASRKFTDTQYF. The CDR3 DNA sequence: TGTGCCAGCAGAAAATTCACAGATACGCAGTATTTT.

The J gene is TRBJ2-7, the V gene TRBV7-8, with D unclear. This CDR3 is built from 13 residues. Germline lookup yields CDR1 SGHVS and CDR2 FQNEAQ. The V end was cut by 0 bases, the J end by 4 bases, with 7 bases between. The CDR3 reads CASSLAFRYEQYF. For the CDR3, the DNA is TGTGCCAGCAGCTTAGCTTTCCGGTACGAGCAGTACTTC.

The CDR3 bases are TGCGCCAGCAGCTTGGGAGGGACAAGTGCGGGAAAACTGTTTTTT. As protein: CASSLGGTSAGKLFF. The V and J genes are TRBV5-1 and TRBJ1-4, with D maybe TRBD1 (6 bases). In germline, CDR1 is SGHRS, CDR2 YFSETQ. CDR3 length: 15 amino acids. V lost 0 bases to trimming and J lost 10 bases, with 16 bases between them.

Here the CDR3 reads CASSLGTADNLEAFF. As DNA, the CDR3 is TGCGCCAGCAGCTTGGGTACGGCAGACAACCTTGAAGCTTTCTTT. V gene TRBV5-1 combines with J gene TRBJ1-1; no reliable D call. This CDR3 comprises 15 residues. Per the germline V gene, CDR1 is SGHRS and CDR2 is YFSETQ. V shed 0 bases and J shed 7 bases, with 16 bases lying between them.

The chain joins TRBV2 to TRBJ2-5; weak D call: TRBD2 (7 bases). Germline lookup yields CDR1 SNHLY and CDR2 FYNNEI. The CDR3 is 15 residues long. V shed 5 bases and J shed 7 bases, with 20 bases lying between them. The CDR3 is CASSLEGGRPRTQYF. CDR3 nucleotides: TGTGCCAGCAGTCTTGAGGGGGGGCGGCCCAGGACCCAGTACTTC.

The chain has TRBV29-1 and TRBJ1-1; TRBD1 aligns across 7 bases. The ends lost 7 bases at V and 1 base at J; junction bases unmatched: 6. The V gene's germline CDR1 is SQVTM and CDR2 ANQGSEA. The CDR3 sequence is 13 residues long. The CDR3 is CSAHGTENTEAFF. Here the CDR3 DNA reads TGCAGCGCCCATGGGACAGAGAACACTGAAGCTTTCTTT.

This clone turned up a few times. J is TRBJ2-1 and V is TRBV5-4, with 8 bases matching TRBD2. The J segment lost 9 bases and the V segment lost 0 bases, leaving 11 bases of the junction unmatched. Germline CDR1 SGHNT, CDR2 YYREEE (reference sequence). The CDR3 totals 16 residues. CDR3 protein: CASSLASGQASGEQFF. CDR3 coding DNA: TGTGCCAGCAGCTTGGCTAGCGGGCAGGCTTCGGGTGAGCAGTTCTTC.

This chain links TRBV19 with TRBJ2-7; 7 bases line up with TRBD1. Germline CDR1 LNHDA, CDR2 SQIVND (reference sequence). The CDR3 runs to 14 residues. J lost 0 bases, V lost 8 bases, and 7 bases had no gene match. The CDR3 sequence is CASSRTGSSYEQYF. The CDR3 bases are TGTGCCAGTTCCCGGACAGGAAGCTCCTACGAGCAGTACTTC.

V is TRBV5-5 and J is TRBJ2-5, with TRBD1 as a possible D gene (6 bases). The CDR3 has 14 residues. V was cut by 2 bases and J by 2 bases, with 10 bases left in between. CDR1 and CDR2 from the germline V gene are SGHKS and YYEKEE (reference sequence). CDR3 nucleotides: TGTGCCAGCAGCTTCCAGGGGATACAAGAGACCCAGTACTTC. Its translation is CASSFQGIQETQYF.

This clone was observed a single time. This chain connects TRBV27 to TRBJ2-2; D gene uncertain. Trimming cost V 4 bases and J 2 bases, with 11 bases left between them. The germline gives CDR1 MNHEY, CDR2 SMNVEV (reference sequence). This CDR3 comprises 15 residues. CDR3: CASSSRSKNTGELFF. The DNA of the CDR3 is TGTGCCAGCAGTTCGCGCTCCAAAAACACCGGGGAGCTGTTTTTT.

The genes are TRBV30 and TRBJ2-5; D unclear. Germline CDR1 is GTSNPN and CDR2 is SVGIG (reference sequence). Trimming took 2 bases from V and 4 from J, leaving 5 bases between them. The CDR3 spans 11 residues. CDR3 coding DNA: TGTGCCTGGAGTCCCAGAGAGACCCAGTACTTC. Protein: CAWSPRETQYF.